This is a list of T cell receptor beta chains from one sample in a study of blood T cell repertoires in COVID-19. The method was immunoSEQ multiplex PCR; TCRdb's version includes in-frame clones alone and lacks a portion of them. There are 250,000 to 350,000 clones in the sample; 89% occur only once, and 0.94% lies in the top ten. The sequenced sample consisted of peripheral blood. All receptors derive from a woman between 35 and 50 years old who had recovered from COVID-19. The CDR3 runs from the conserved cysteine through the conserved F or W. D genes are given only for firm matches. Expanded clones get a size class; other rows say once, few or many, or leave the size out.

j_gene | abundance | v_gene | d_gene | CDR3aa
TRBJ2-3 | - | TRBV7-2 | TRBD2 | CASSPIAGGPTDTQYF
TRBJ2-3 | - | TRBV10-1 | TRBD2 | CASSDTGLAGEDTQYF
TRBJ1-1 | - | TRBV7-8 | TRBD1 | CASGRGQTTEAFF
TRBJ2-6 | - | TRBV24-1 | TRBD1 | CATSEPPGQGASGANVLTF
TRBJ2-3 | - | TRBV24-1 | TRBD2 | CATSDSPILAGGIDTQYF
TRBJ2-7 | - | TRBV10-3 | - | CAISWTLEYEQYF
TRBJ2-5 | - | TRBV19 | - | CASSGQRQETQYF
TRBJ2-2 | once | TRBV1 | - | CTSSQKTSGGPSGELFF
TRBJ2-1 | - | TRBV5-1 | TRBD2 | CASGPGLADNEQFF
TRBJ1-3 | - | TRBV9 | TRBD1 | CASSPRRVGRGSAGNTIYF
TRBJ2-5 | - | TRBV18 | TRBD1 | CASSPGQEETQYF
TRBJ1-5 | - | TRBV30 | - | CAWSSPLGGGSGNQPQHF
TRBJ2-4 | once | TRBV24-1 | TRBD1 | CATSDPGTGIHIQYF
TRBJ1-1 | - | TRBV28 | TRBD1 | CASSLTVPGGSEAFF
TRBJ2-1 | - | TRBV5-1 | TRBD2 | CASSAGLAGYEQFF
TRBJ1-5 | - | TRBV2 | - | CASGLSSNQPQHF
TRBJ2-3 | - | TRBV9 | - | CASSSEAASTDTQYF
TRBJ1-5 | - | TRBV19 | - | CASSRAVGSNQPQHF
TRBJ2-1 | - | TRBV4-1 | TRBD2 | CASSPREGPYNEQFF
TRBJ2-3 | few | TRBV7-9 | - | CASSLTRGPSDTQYF
TRBJ2-1 | - | TRBV28 | TRBD2 | CASSSTSGSRNEQFF
TRBJ2-3 | - | TRBV16 | - | CASSPPGATDTQYF
TRBJ1-1 | - | TRBV4-1 | - | CASSHRTRNTEAFF
TRBJ2-3 | - | TRBV30 | - | CAWTSEGPGKYF
TRBJ1-4 | once | TRBV5-1 | TRBD1 | CASAPTGGNGKLFF
TRBJ2-2 | - | TRBV19 | TRBD1 | CASKTGQGNTGELFF
TRBJ2-7 | - | TRBV7-2 | TRBD2 | CASSLGVLAGSYEQYF
TRBJ2-7 | - | TRBV3-1/TRBV3-2 | TRBD1 | CASSQDLGQGSYEQYF
TRBJ2-1 | once | TRBV5-4 | TRBD2 | CASSLALAGGSSYNEQFF
TRBJ2-2 | once | TRBV3-1/TRBV3-2 | TRBD1 | CASSQLGQGNTGELFF
TRBJ2-3 | - | TRBV5-1 | - | CASSLALAGSTDTQYF
TRBJ2-7 | - | TRBV28 | TRBD2 | CASSFRTSGSYEQYF
TRBJ1-1 | - | TRBV2 | - | CASSRSGMNTEAFF
TRBJ2-5 | - | TRBV5-1 | - | CASRTGQETQYF
TRBJ2-7 | - | TRBV6-5 | - | CASSSRAGGYYEQYF
TRBJ2-3 | - | TRBV27 | - | CASSLAGMGTDTQYF
TRBJ2-7 | - | TRBV28 | TRBD1 | CASSSAGQGTYEQYF
TRBJ2-1 | - | TRBV3-1/TRBV3-2 | - | CASSPLPTTLSYNEQFF
TRBJ1-2 | - | TRBV7-2 | - | CASSLVRQVGGGYTF
TRBJ2-1 | few | TRBV5-6 | - | CASSRDISLYNEQFF
TRBJ1-1 | - | TRBV9 | TRBD1 | CASSVGGDRANTEAFF
TRBJ2-7 | many | TRBV12-3/TRBV12-4 | - | CASSVGLTGEQYF
TRBJ2-7 | - | TRBV19 | - | CASSPADLGGEQYF
TRBJ2-1 | - | TRBV10-3 | - | CAISEMLGLFSYNEQFF
TRBJ2-3 | - | TRBV30 | - | CAWSSVGGTDTQYF
TRBJ1-3 | few | TRBV30 | TRBD1 | CAWSDRTGANTIYF
TRBJ2-3 | - | TRBV10-3 | TRBD2 | CAISVELAGGRGADTQYF
TRBJ1-5 | - | TRBV12-3/TRBV12-4 | - | CASSFSPNQPQHF
TRBJ1-1 | once | TRBV11-2 | - | CASSSKKRTTEAFF
TRBJ2-7 | - | TRBV6-6 | TRBD2 | CASSYSASGDSYEQYF